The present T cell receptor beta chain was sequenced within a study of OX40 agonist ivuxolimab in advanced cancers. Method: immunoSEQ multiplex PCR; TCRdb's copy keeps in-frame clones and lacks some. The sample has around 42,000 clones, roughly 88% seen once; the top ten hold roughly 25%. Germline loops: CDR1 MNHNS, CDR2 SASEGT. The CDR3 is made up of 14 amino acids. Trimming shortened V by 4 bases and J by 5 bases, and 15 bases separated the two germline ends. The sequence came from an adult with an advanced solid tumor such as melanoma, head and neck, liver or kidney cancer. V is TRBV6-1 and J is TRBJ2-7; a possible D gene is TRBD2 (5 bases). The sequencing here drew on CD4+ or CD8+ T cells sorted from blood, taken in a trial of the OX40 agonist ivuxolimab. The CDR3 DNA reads TGTGCCAGCAGTGTCTCGGCAGAGGGCCACGAGCAGTACTTC. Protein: CASSVSAEGHEQYF.